This paragraph reports one TCR beta chain. Germline CDR1 is SGDLS and CDR2 is YYNGEE. The CDR3 sequence is 14 residues long. V was shortened by 2 bases and J by 0 bases, with 8 bases between the two germline ends. The source of the sample is a study of blood T cells in healthy people across ages. Alongside a J-beta primer mix, a sample-barcoded 5' primer served in a second PCR lasting roughly 6 to 12 cycles. MiXCR, run by TCRdb on the 5' RACE reads, gives a single entry per CDR3 protein. The data show some 1.6 million distinct CDR3 sequences, about 35% seen once. V and J are TRBV9 and TRBJ1-1; D uncertain. The sequence came from a woman aged 25 to 39 in good health. The sequencing input was blood. CDR3 protein: CASSVDIMNTEAFF. The CDR3, as DNA: TGTGCCAGCAGCGTTGACATAATGAACACTGAAGCTTTCTTT.